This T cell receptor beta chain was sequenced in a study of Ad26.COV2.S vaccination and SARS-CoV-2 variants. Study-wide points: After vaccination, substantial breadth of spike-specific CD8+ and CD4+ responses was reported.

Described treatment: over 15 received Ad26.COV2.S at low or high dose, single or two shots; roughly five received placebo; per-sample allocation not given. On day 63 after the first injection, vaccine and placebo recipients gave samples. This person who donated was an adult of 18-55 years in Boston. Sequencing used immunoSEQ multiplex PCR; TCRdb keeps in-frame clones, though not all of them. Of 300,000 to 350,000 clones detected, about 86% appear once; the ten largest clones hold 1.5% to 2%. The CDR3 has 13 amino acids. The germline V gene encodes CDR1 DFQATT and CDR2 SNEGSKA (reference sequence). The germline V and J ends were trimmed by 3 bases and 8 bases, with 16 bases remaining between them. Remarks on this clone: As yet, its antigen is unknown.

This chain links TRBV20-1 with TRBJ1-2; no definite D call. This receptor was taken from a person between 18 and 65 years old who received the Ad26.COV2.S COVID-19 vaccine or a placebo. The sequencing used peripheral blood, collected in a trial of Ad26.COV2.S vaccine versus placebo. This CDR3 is CSASREPKGGYTF. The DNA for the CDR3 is TGCAGTGCTAGTAGGGAGCCAAAGGGAGGCTACACCTTC.